This TCR beta chain was sequenced in a study of OX40 agonist ivuxolimab in advanced cancers. In terms of the full investigation: Ivuxolimab was a fully human IgG2 agonistic monoclonal antibody targeting the costimulatory receptor OX40 (CD134). The purpose of peripheral TCRbeta sequencing was to test whether ivuxolimab changed TCR sequence diversity and led to clonal T-cell expansion. Of the approximately 53 patients in dose escalation, around 20 had hepatocellular carcinoma, about 15 had melanoma, 9 had renal cell carcinoma and 9 had head and neck cancer. The monotherapy dose-escalation portion (N ≈ 56 patients) of the phase I ivuxolimab trial is reported in the paper. A male proportion of under 85% and a mean age of 60 years, ranging from roughly 23 to 79, were recorded for the dose-escalation cohort. Prior anti-PD-1, anti-PD-L1 or anti-CTLA-4 therapy was permitted, and checkpoint inhibitors had been received by roughly 40% of dose-escalation patients. Intravenous ivuxolimab was administered to patients every 2 weeks at six dose levels: 0.01, 0.1, 0.3, 1.5, 3 and 10 mg/kg. Three dose-escalation patients achieved partial responses, one with hepatocellular carcinoma and two with cutaneous melanoma. Results and caveats for the whole study, not just this receptor: Low levels of normalized T-cell clonal expansion were also seen in some patients who did not respond. In partial responders in the 0.1-3.0 mg/kg groups, normalized peripheral clonal expansion was found to be among the lowest, especially among CD8+ T cells. Which antigens the clonally expanded peripheral T cells were specific for was not determined. On average, CD8+ T cells showed more expanded clones than CD4+ T cells after ivuxolimab. Clonal expansion of both CD4+ and CD8+ blood T cells was observed from baseline to week 6 at doses 0.1 to 3.0 mg/kg.

The trial excluded patients who had a history of autoimmune disease or who were on systemic immunosuppression. Peripheral blood for TCR sequencing was collected from all dose cohorts at baseline, on cycle 4 day 1, and on cycle 7 day 1. Samples came from an open-label, multicenter, first-in-human phase I dose-escalation trial of ivuxolimab. The trial enrolled adults with locally advanced or metastatic head and neck squamous cell, hepatocellular, melanoma or renal cell carcinoma. Before TCR sequencing, CD4+ T cells and CD8+ T cells from peripheral blood were sorted into separate populations. This clone was counted only a few times. What antigen it recognizes has not been identified. No qualities accompany the bases; no much larger clone lies one base away. Looking up the germline V gene yields CDR1 KGHSH and CDR2 LQKENI. Spanning cysteine to phenylalanine, the CDR3 consists of 13 amino acids. CDR3 DNA is the only sequence kept; it has 39 bases, read in frame from the first base. V loses 0 bases, J loses 5 bases, and the germline ends lie 7 bases apart.

For sequencing of the TCRbeta CDR3 region, genomic DNA was extracted from the sorted cells. TCRbeta CDR3 regions were sequenced using the immunoSEQ Assay. In TCRdb, the immuneACCESS table is reduced to in-frame sequences with V and J assigned. These tables do not hold every clone; where another copy was compared, an unresolved V gene accounts for under half, and the others remain unexplained. The sample has tens of thousands of clones on record, more than 70% of them singletons. Together, the top ten hold 1.5% of the sample. The clonotype was recovered from an adult with an advanced solid tumor such as melanoma, head and neck, liver or kidney cancer. The specimen comprised CD4+ or CD8+ T cells sorted from blood, sampled in a trial of the OX40 agonist ivuxolimab. Recombination connected TRBV18 to TRBJ1-1; the D gene cannot be resolved reliably. The nucleotide sequence reads TGTGCCAGCTCACCACCTAACCCAACTGAAGCTTTCTTT. It specifies CASSPPNPTEAFF.